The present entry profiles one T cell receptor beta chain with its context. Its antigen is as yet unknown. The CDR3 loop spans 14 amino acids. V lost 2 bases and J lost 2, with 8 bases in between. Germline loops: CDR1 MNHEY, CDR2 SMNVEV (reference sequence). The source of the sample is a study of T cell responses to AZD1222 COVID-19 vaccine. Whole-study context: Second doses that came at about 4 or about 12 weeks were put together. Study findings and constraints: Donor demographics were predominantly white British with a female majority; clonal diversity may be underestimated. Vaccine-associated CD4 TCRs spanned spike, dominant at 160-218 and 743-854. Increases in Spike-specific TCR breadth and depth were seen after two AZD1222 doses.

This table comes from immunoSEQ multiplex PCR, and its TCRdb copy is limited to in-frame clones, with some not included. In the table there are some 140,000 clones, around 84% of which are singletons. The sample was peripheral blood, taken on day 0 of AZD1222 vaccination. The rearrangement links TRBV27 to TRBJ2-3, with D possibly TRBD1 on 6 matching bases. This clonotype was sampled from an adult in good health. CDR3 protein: CASSLDRYTDTQYF. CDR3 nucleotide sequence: TGTGCCAGCAGTTTAGACAGGTACACAGATACGCAGTATTTT.